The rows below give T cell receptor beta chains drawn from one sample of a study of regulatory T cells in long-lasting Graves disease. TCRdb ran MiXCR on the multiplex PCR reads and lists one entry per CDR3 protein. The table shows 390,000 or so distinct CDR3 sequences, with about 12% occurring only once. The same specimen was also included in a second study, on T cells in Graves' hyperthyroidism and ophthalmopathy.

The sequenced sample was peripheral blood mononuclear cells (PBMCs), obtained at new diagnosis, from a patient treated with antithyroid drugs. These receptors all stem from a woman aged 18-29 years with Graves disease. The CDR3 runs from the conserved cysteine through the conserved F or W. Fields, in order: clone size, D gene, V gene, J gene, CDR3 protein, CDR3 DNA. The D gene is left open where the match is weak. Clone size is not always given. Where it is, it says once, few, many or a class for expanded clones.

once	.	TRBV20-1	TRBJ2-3	CSARKSSTDTQYF	TGCAGTGCTAGAAAGTCCAGCACAGATACGCAGTATTTT
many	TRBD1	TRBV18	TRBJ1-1	CASSPQGIRTEAFF	TGTGCCAGCTCGCCACAGGGGATTCGCACTGAAGCTTTCTTT
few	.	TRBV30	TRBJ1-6	CAWSPQDSPLHF	TGTGCCTGGAGCCCACAGGACTCACCCCTCCACTTT
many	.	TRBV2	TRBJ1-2	CASSDPYGGTSYGYTF	TGTGCCAGCAGTGATCCGTACGGGGGCACCAGCTATGGCTACACCTTC
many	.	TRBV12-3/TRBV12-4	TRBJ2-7	CASSPGVAEQYF	TGTGCCAGCAGCCCCGGTGTTGCCGAGCAGTACTTC
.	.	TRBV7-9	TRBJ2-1	CASSSGLTPGNEQFF	TGTGCCAGCAGCTCGGGCCTTACCCCGGGGAATGAGCAGTTCTTC
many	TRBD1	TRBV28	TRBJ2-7	CASAGQGTYEQYF	TGTGCTAGTGCGGGACAGGGGACCTACGAGCAGTACTTC
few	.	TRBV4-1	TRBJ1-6	CASSQEGLGDRYTVPLHF	TGCGCCAGCAGCCAAGAGGGGCTAGGGGACCGTTACACAGTGCCCCTCCACTTT
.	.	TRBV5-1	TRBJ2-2	CASSLESPRYGELFF	TGCGCCAGCAGCTTGGAGTCCCCGAGGTACGGGGAGCTGTTTTTT
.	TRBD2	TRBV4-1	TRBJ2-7	CASSQGASGIYF	TGCGCCAGCAGCCAAGGGGCTAGCGGGATTTACTTC
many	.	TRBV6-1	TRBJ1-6	CASSRNLLSSYNSPLHF	TGTGCCAGCAGCCGCAACCTCTTAAGCTCCTATAATTCACCCCTCCACTTT
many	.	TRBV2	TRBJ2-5	CASSKSGETQYF	TGTGCCAGCAGTAAATCAGGGGAGACCCAGTACTTC
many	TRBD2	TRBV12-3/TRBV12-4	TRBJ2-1	CANNRATSGSYNEQFF	TGTGCCAACAACCGAGCCACTAGCGGTTCCTACAATGAGCAGTTCTTC
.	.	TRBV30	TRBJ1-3	CAWSGAVRGNTIYF	TGTGCCTGGAGTGGGGCCGTGAGGGGAAACACCATATATTTT
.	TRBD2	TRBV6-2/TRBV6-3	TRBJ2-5	CASSYGASGGQETQYF	TGTGCCAGCAGTTACGGAGCTAGCGGGGGACAGGAGACCCAGTACTTC
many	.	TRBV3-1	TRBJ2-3	CASSQGGGTTTDTQYF	TGTGCCAGCAGCCAAGGGGGGGGGACAACCACAGATACGCAGTATTTT
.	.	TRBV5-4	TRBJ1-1	CAGTVSGNTEAFF	TGTGCCGGAACAGTTTCAGGGAACACTGAAGCTTTCTTT
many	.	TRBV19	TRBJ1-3	CASYGPINSGNTIYF	TGTGCCAGTTACGGACCCATAAACTCTGGAAACACCATATATTTT
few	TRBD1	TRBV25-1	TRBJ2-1	CASSKYRPGTGINEQFF	TGTGCCAGCAGTAAATACCGGCCCGGGACAGGGATCAATGAGCAGTTCTTC
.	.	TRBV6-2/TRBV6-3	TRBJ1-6	CASSLYQSGSPLHF	TGTGCCAGCAGTCTATATCAGTCGGGTTCACCCCTCCACTTT
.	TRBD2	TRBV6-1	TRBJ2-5	CASRTSGGARTQYF	TGTGCCAGCAGGACTAGCGGGGGGGCAAGGACCCAGTACTTC
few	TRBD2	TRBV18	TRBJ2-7	CASSPPPFSGGAYEQYF	TGTGCCAGCTCACCACCACCTTTCTCGGGGGGAGCCTACGAGCAGTACTTC
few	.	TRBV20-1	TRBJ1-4	CSALGRSNEKLFF	TGCAGTGCTCTTGGCCGATCTAATGAAAAACTGTTTTTT
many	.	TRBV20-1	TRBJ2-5	CSAWSSDETQYF	TGCAGTGCCTGGTCTTCCGATGAGACCCAGTACTTC
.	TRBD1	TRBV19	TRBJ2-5	CASRKQGYGETQYF	TGTGCCAGTCGGAAACAGGGGTATGGTGAGACCCAGTACTTC
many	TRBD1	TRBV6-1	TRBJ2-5	CASSPDRVEETQYF	TGTGCCAGCAGCCCGGACAGGGTTGAAGAGACCCAGTACTTC
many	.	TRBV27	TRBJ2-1	CASSLFGSYNEQFF	TGTGCCAGCAGTTTATTCGGATCCTACAATGAGCAGTTCTTC
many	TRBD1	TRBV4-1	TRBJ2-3	CASRARPGTGKVDTQYF	TGCGCCAGCCGAGCACGACCCGGGACAGGGAAGGTAGATACGCAGTATTTT
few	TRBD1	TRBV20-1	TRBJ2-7	CSARASRDRVTHEQYF	TGCAGTGCTAGGGCGAGCCGGGACAGGGTGACTCACGAGCAGTACTTC
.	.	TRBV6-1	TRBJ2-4	CASIQIRDGQAKNIQYF	TGTGCCAGCATCCAGATCCGGGACGGTCAAGCCAAAAACATTCAGTACTTC
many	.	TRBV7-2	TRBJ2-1	CASSLLEGEQFF	TGTGCCAGCAGCTTGCTGGAAGGGGAGCAGTTCTTC
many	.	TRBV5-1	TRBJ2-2	CASSILINTGELFF	TGCGCCAGCAGCATACTGATTAACACCGGGGAGCTGTTTTTT
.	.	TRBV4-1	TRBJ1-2	CASSQASFNYGYTF	TGCGCCAGCAGCCAAGCGAGTTTTAACTATGGCTACACCTTC
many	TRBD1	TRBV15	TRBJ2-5	CATSRYRDREKETQYF	TGTGCCACCAGCAGGTACCGGGACAGGGAAAAAGAGACCCAGTACTTC
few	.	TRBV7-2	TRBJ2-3	CASSLIRDTDTQYF	TGTGCCAGCAGCTTAATTCGGGACACAGATACGCAGTATTTT
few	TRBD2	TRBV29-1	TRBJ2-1	CSVEHIPGLAGGSYNEQFF	TGCAGCGTTGAGCATATTCCGGGACTAGCGGGAGGCTCCTACAATGAGCAGTTCTTC
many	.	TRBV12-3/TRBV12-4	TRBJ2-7	CASSYLVGNEQYF	TGTGCCAGCAGTTACCTTGTGGGGAACGAGCAGTACTTC
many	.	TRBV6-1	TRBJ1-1	CAIWDTRNTEAFF	TGTGCCATCTGGGACACCCGGAACACTGAAGCTTTCTTT
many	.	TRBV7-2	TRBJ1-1	CASSLGLGGTEAFF	TGTGCCAGCAGCCTCGGGTTGGGGGGAACTGAAGCTTTCTTT
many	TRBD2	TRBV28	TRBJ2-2	CASSSGRRELFF	TGTGCCAGCAGTAGCGGGAGGCGGGAGCTGTTTTTT
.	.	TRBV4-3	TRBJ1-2	CASSQVRGILYGYTF	TGCGCCAGCAGCCAAGTCCGCGGTATTCTATATGGCTACACCTTC
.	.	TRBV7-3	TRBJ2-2	CASSHLNTGELFF	TGTGCCAGCAGCCATTTAAACACCGGGGAGCTGTTTTTT
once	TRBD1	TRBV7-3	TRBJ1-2	CASSPGTGLGYTF	TGTGCCAGCAGCCCCGGGACAGGGTTGGGCTACACCTTC
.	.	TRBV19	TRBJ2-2	CASSMRGTSGTGELFF	TGTGCCAGTAGTATGAGGGGGACCAGCGGCACCGGGGAGCTGTTTTTT
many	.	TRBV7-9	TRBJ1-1	CASSLVVSSVNTEAFF	TGTGCCAGCAGCTTAGTAGTTTCGTCGGTGAACACTGAAGCTTTCTTT
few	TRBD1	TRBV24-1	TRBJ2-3	CATSDRTGIGTDTQYF	TGTGCCACCAGTGATCGGACAGGGATCGGCACAGATACGCAGTATTTT
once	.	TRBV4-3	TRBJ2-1	CASSLYLDWVVQFF	TGCGCCAGCAGCCTTTACCTGGACTGGGTAGTGCAGTTCTTC
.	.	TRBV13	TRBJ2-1	CASSPLANNEQFF	TGTGCCAGCAGCCCACTGGCGAACAATGAGCAGTTCTTC
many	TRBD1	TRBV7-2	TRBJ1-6	CASSQTGWGSPLHF	TGTGCCAGCAGCCAGACAGGGTGGGGTTCACCCCTCCACTTT
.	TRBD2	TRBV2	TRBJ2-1	CASSEGSGGAREQFF	TGTGCCAGCAGTGAGGGTAGCGGGGGGGCCCGGGAGCAGTTCTTC
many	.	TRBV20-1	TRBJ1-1	CSARELHRAAAGEYTEAFF	TGCAGTGCTAGAGAATTGCATAGGGCCGCGGCAGGTGAATACACTGAAGCTTTCTTT
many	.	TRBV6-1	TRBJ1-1	CASKPGQNTEAFF	TGTGCCAGCAAACCGGGACAGAACACTGAAGCTTTCTTT
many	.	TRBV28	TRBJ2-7	CASSGTQGSYEQYF	TGTGCCAGCAGCGGGACACAAGGTTCCTACGAGCAGTACTTC
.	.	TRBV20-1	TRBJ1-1	CSANQGGLDTEAFF	TGCAGTGCTAACCAGGGAGGGTTGGACACTGAAGCTTTCTTT
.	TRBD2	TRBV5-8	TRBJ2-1	CASSPRLAGGLGEQFF	TGTGCCAGCAGCCCCCGACTAGCGGGGGGGTTGGGTGAGCAGTTCTTC